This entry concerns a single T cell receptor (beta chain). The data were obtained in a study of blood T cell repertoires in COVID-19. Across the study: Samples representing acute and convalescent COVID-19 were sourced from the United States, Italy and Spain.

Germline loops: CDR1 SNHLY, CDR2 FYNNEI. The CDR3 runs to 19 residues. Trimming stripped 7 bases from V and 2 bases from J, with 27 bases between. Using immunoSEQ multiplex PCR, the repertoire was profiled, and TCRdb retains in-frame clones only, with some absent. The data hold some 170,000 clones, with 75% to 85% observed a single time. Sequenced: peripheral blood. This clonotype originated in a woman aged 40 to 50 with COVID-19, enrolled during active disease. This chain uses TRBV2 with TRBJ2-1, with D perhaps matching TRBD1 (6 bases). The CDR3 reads CASKAGASNIGAPYNEQFF. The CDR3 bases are TGTGCCAGCAAGGCAGGGGCCTCTAATATCGGGGCCCCCTACAATGAGCAGTTCTTC.